This T cell receptor (beta chain) was observed in a study of lymphopenia after photon versus proton radiotherapy. Profiling relied on immunoSEQ multiplex PCR, and the TCRdb table lists in-frame clones only, not all of them. The table has 55,000 to 85,000 clones, 80% to 95% seen once. Trimming removed 2 bases from V and 6 bases from J; junction bases left unmatched: 13. Germline V CDR1 and CDR2: SGHVS, FQNEAQ. CDR3 length: 19 residues. This clone was counted once. Its antigen is still unknown. The study, taken as a whole, reports: Better survival with proton therapy was suggested as possible, not demonstrated. Post-nadir diversity loss with photons came from oligoclonal expansion, particularly CD8+ Temra cells. Relative stability marked proton patients; photon patients lost diversity and naive cells.

Sequences were derived from peripheral blood, sampled from a patient treated with photon-based radiotherapy. The sequence was obtained from a woman aged 40 to 55 with cholangiocarcinoma. The rearrangement links TRBV7-8 to TRBJ2-3, with 14 bases identical to TRBD2. CDR3 DNA sequence: TGTGCCAGCAGCTTACCCGGACTAGCGGGGGGAAGGCGGAGGGATACGCAGTATTTT. This encodes CASSLPGLAGGRRRDTQYF.